A single sample is the source of the 15 T cell receptor beta chains below, sequenced in a study of cytomegalovirus exposure and HLA in healthy donors. Amplification used 60 Vbeta primers and 13 Jbeta primers. Measured with immunoSEQ multiplex PCR; TCRdb has only the in-frame clones, and not every one. Seen here are roughly 200,000 clones, around 82% observed once, and the top ten hold under 7.5%. The sequenced sample consisted of PBMCs. These receptors were obtained from a man in his forties in good health and CMV-seronegative.

The chain employs TRBV5-1 and TRBJ2-1, with 11 bases lining up with TRBD2. Trimming at V came to 5 bases and at J to 6 bases, leaving 4 bases not matched to a gene. Germline V gives CDR1 SGHRS, CDR2 YFSETQ. CDR3 length: 14 amino acids. CDR3 coding DNA: TGCGCCAGCAGAAGAGGGACTAGCGGCAATGAGCAGTTCTTC. This gives the protein CASRRGTSGNEQFF. The full variable domain, completed using reference TRBV5-1 and TRBJ2-1, is KAGVTQTPRYLIKTRGQQVTLSCSPISGHRSVSWYQQTPGQGLQFLFEYFSETQRNKGNFPGRFSGRQFSNSRSEMNVSTLELGDSALYLCASRRGTSGNEQFFGPGTRLTVL.

The DNA for the CDR3 is TGTGCCAGCAGTGGACCAAGGGTCCCGGGGGACAATGAGCAGTTCTTC. The encoded protein is CASSGPRVPGDNEQFF. V gene TRBV25-1 combines with J gene TRBJ2-1, with TRBD2 as a possible D gene (6 bases). This CDR3 comprises 16 residues. Trimming left V 4 bases short and J 5 bases short, with 18 bases between. CDR1 and CDR2 from the germline V gene are MGHDK and SYGVNS.

This chain links TRBV5-6 with TRBJ1-1; 7 nucleotides align to TRBD1. The CDR3 sequence is 13 residues long. The V gene's germline CDR1 is SGHDT and CDR2 YYEEEE. The junction had 2 bases not matched to a gene; V was cut back by 4 bases and J by 2 bases. CDR3 nucleotide sequence: TGTGCCAGCAGCCGACAGGGCAACACTGAAGCTTTCTTT. It yields the protein CASSRQGNTEAFF.

This chain joins TRBV2 and TRBJ2-2; 13 nucleotides line up with TRBD2. The V segment lost 6 bases and the J segment 5 bases; nucleotides outside the gene matches: 3. The CDR3 has 15 residues. Germline V gives CDR1 SNHLY, CDR2 FYNNEI. CDR3: CASRGTSGETGELFF. The CDR3, as DNA: TGTGCCAGCAGAGGGACTAGCGGGGAGACCGGGGAGCTGTTTTTT.

The chain joins TRBV27 to TRBJ2-1; the match to TRBD2 covers 10 bases. Trimming took 5 bases from V and 3 from J; bases not matched to a gene: 7. The germline gives CDR1 MNHEY, CDR2 SMNVEV (reference sequence). The length of the CDR3 is 16 residues. Here the CDR3 reads CASSTLLAGNYNEQFF. CDR3 sequence (DNA): TGTGCCAGCAGTACCCTACTAGCGGGAAACTACAATGAGCAGTTCTTC.

The gene calls are TRBV15 and TRBJ2-7; 8 bases are shared with TRBD2. The CDR3 runs to 15 residues. Germline-derived CDR1 and CDR2 are LNHNV and YYDKDF (reference sequence). The junction had 6 bases not matched to a gene; V was cut back by 0 bases and J by 5 bases. CDR3 coding DNA: TGTGCCACCAGCAGAGATTTTGCGGGGGGCAACGAGCAGTACTTC. It yields the protein CATSRDFAGGNEQYF. Looking up the rest from reference TRBV15 and TRBJ2-7 gives the full variable domain: DAMVIQNPRYQVTQFGKPVTLSCSQTLNHNVMYWYQQKSSQAPKLLFHYYDKDFNNEADTPDNFQSRRPNTSFCFLDIRSPGLGDTAMYLCATSRDFAGGNEQYFGPGTRLTVT.

On this clone itself: Other DNA sequences within the sample encode an identical CDR3. The CDR3 DNA reads as TGTGCCAGCAGTGACAAGACTAGCGGGGATTACGAGCAGTACTTC. It yields the protein CASSDKTSGDYEQYF. The J gene is TRBJ2-7, the V gene TRBV25-1; 11 bases fit TRBD2. Losses at the gene ends were 3 bases for V and 4 bases for J; bases not matched to a gene: 5. CDR3 length: 15 residues. Germline V gene sequence: CDR1 MGHDK, CDR2 SYGVNS.

The chain uses TRBV9 and TRBJ2-3; 10 bases are shared with TRBD1. CDR1 and CDR2 from the germline V gene are SGDLS and YYNGEE. Germline trimming cut 3 bases from V and 2 bases from J; bases unmatched to any gene: 6. The CDR3 loop spans 16 amino acids. The CDR3 loop is CASSGQGASYTDTQYF. The CDR3 nucleotides read TGTGCCAGCAGCGGACAGGGGGCATCTTACACAGATACGCAGTATTTT.

The chain recombines TRBV27 with TRBJ2-7, with 10 bases lining up with TRBD1. J lost 5 bases, V lost 6 bases, and 10 bases had no gene match. Germline V gene data show CDR1 as MNHEY and CDR2 as SMNVEV (reference sequence). The CDR3 is 15 amino acids. The CDR3, as DNA: TGTGCCAGCAGCCGCCTGACAGGGGGCGTTAACGAGCAGTACTTC. Amino acid sequence: CASSRLTGGVNEQYF.

The rearrangement links TRBV27 to TRBJ1-3; no definite D call. CDR3 length equals 15 residues. CDR1 and CDR2 (germline): MNHEY, SMNVEV (reference sequence). V dropped 6 bases and J dropped 0 bases, with 12 bases sitting between them. The CDR3 here is CASSRTLHSGNTIYF. For the CDR3, the DNA is TGTGCCAGCAGCAGGACTCTTCACTCTGGAAACACCATATATTTT.

The chain carries TRBV11-2 and TRBJ1-2, with D perhaps matching TRBD1 (5 bases). The V gene lost 4 bases and the J gene lost 5 bases, with 17 bases spanning the gap. The germline V gene encodes CDR1 SGHAT and CDR2 FQNNGV. The CDR3 sequence is 15 residues long. CDR3 region: CASSSTFRRGYGYTF. The CDR3 DNA sequence: TGTGCCAGCAGCTCAACCTTCAGGAGGGGTTATGGCTACACCTTC. The variable domain in full, with the rest retrieved from reference TRBV11-2 and TRBJ1-2, is EAGVAQSPRYKIIEKRQSVAFWCNPISGHATLYWYQQILGQGPKLLIQFQNNGVVDDSQLPKDRFSAERLKGVDSTLKIQPAKLEDSAVYLCASSSTFRRGYGYTFGSGTRLTVV.

The table lists this clone with a few counts. The rearrangement joins TRBV2 to TRBJ2-5; D might be TRBD2 (5 bases). V was clipped by 6 bases and J by 1 base, with 6 bases between them. This CDR3 is 12 amino acids long. In germline, CDR1 is SNHLY, CDR2 FYNNEI. CDR3 DNA sequence: TGTGCCAGCAGGGACTTCCAAGAGACCCAGTACTTC. Amino acids: CASRDFQETQYF.

This clone was counted once. The chain uses TRBV10-1 and TRBJ2-1; D ambiguous. Trimming took 0 bases from V and 12 from J, leaving 15 bases between them. Germline loops: CDR1 WNHNN, CDR2 SYGVQD (reference sequence). This CDR3 contains 14 residues. CDR3 DNA sequence: TGCGCCAGCAGTGAGTCGGGCAGGCCCGAAGGGCAGTTCTTC. Translation: CASSESGRPEGQFF.

The CDR3, as DNA: TGTGCCAGCACGACAGGGGGGAACACCGGGGAGCTGTTTTTT. Protein: CASTTGGNTGELFF. The V gene is TRBV25-1, the J gene TRBJ2-2, with 9 nucleotides matching TRBD1. The CDR3 runs 14 residues. J gave up 1 base and V 7 bases, and 1 base lay outside the gene matches. CDR1 and CDR2 (germline): MGHDK, SYGVNS.

V and J are TRBV6-5 and TRBJ2-1; the match to TRBD1 covers 11 bases. The CDR3 is 15 amino acids. Germline CDR1 MNHEY, CDR2 SVGAGI. J lost 3 bases, V lost 6 bases, and 4 bases had no gene match. DNA of the CDR3: TGTGCCAGCAGGACGGGACAGGGGGTCTACAATGAGCAGTTCTTC. It encodes CASRTGQGVYNEQFF.